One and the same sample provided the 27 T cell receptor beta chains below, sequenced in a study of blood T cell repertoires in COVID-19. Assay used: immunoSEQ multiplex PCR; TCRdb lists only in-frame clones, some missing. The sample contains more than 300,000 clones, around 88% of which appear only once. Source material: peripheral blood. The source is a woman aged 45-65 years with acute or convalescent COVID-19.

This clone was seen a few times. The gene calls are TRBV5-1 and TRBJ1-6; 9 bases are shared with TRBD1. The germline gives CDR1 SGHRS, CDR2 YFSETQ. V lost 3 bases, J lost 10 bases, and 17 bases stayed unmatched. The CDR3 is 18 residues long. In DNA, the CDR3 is TGCGCCAGCAGCTGGACCACCCACCGGGACAGGGTGTGGTCACCCCTCCACTTT. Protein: CASSWTTHRDRVWSPLHF. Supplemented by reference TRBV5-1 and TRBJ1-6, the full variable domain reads KAGVTQTPRYLIKTRGQQVTLSCSPISGHRSVSWYQQTPGQGLQFLFEYFSETQRNKGNFPGRFSGRQFSNSRSEMNVSTLELGDSALYLCASSWTTHRDRVWSPLHFGNGTRLTVT.

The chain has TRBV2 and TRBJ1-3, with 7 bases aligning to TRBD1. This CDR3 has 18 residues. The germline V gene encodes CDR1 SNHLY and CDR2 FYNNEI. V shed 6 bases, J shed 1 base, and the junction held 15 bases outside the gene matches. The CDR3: CASSRTGQEGWSGNTIYF. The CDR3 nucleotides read TGTGCCAGCAGCCGGACAGGTCAAGAGGGTTGGTCTGGAAACACCATATATTTT.

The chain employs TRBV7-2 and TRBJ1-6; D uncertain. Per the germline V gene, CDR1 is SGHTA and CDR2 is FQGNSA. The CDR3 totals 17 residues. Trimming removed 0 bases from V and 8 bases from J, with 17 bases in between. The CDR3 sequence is CASSLAARIPDDSPLHF. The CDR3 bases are TGTGCCAGCAGCTTAGCGGCGAGGATCCCCGATGATTCACCCCTCCACTTT.

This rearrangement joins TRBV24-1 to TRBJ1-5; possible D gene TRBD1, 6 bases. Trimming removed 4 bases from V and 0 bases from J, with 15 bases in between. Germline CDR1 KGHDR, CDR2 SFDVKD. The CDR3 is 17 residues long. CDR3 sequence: CATSEGGGGYSNQPQHF. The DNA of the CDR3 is TGTGCCACCAGTGAAGGGGGAGGGGGATATAGCAATCAGCCCCAGCATTTT.

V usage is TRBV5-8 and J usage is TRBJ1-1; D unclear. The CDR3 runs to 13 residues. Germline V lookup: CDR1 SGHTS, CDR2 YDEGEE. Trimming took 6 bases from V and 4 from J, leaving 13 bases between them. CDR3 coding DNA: TGTGCCAGCACCACCTGGGCGAGCACTGAAGCTTTCTTT. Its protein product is CASTTWASTEAFF.

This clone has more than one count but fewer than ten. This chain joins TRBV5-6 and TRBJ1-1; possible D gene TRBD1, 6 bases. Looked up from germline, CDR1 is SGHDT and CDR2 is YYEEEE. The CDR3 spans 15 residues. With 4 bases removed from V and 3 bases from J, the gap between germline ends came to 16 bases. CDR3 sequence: CASSHMTGFDTEAFF. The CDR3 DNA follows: TGTGCCAGCAGCCACATGACAGGTTTCGACACTGAAGCTTTCTTT. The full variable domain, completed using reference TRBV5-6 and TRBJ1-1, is DAGVTQSPTHLIKTRGQQVTLRCSPKSGHDTVSWYQQALGQGPQFIFQYYEEEERQRGNFPDRFSGHQFPNYSSELNVNALLLGDSALYLCASSHMTGFDTEAFFGQGTRLTVV.

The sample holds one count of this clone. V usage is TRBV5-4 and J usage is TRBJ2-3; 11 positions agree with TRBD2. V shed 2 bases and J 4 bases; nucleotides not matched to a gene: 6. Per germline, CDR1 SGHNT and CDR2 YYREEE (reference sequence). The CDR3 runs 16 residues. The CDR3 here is CASSFLAGGPSDTQYF. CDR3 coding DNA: TGTGCCAGCAGCTTCTTAGCGGGGGGGCCTTCAGATACGCAGTATTTT.

This CDR3 reads CASSFSGQTDTQYF. Written as DNA, the CDR3 is TGCGCCAGCAGCTTTTCGGGACAAACAGATACGCAGTATTTT. The gene calls are TRBV5-1 and TRBJ2-3, with D perhaps TRBD1 (6 bases). Trimming cost V 2 bases and J 3 bases, with 10 bases left between them. This CDR3 has 14 residues. CDR1 SGHRS and CDR2 YFSETQ come from the germline V gene.

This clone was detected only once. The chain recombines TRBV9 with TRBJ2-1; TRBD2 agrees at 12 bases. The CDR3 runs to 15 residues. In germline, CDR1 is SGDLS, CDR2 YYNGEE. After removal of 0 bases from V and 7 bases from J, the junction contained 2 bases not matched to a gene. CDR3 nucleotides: TGTGCCAGCAGCGTAGAGGGGACTAGCGGGAATGAGCAGTTCTTC. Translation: CASSVEGTSGNEQFF.

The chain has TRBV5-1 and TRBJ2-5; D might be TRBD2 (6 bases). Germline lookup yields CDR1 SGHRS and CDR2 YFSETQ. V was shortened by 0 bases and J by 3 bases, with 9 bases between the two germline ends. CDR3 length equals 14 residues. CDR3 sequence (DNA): TGCGCCAGCAGCTTGGTACCGGGGGAAGAGACCCAGTACTTC. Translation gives CASSLVPGEETQYF.

The CDR3 coding sequence is TGTGCCAGCAGTGGATTACGGGACAGGCCTAACAATGAGCAGTTCTTC. It is translated as CASSGLRDRPNNEQFF. The chain links TRBV2 to TRBJ2-1; 8 nucleotides align to TRBD1. Looked up from germline, CDR1 is SNHLY and CDR2 is FYNNEI. With 4 bases clipped from V and 5 bases from J, the junction kept 10 bases outside the gene matches. The CDR3 consists of 16 residues.

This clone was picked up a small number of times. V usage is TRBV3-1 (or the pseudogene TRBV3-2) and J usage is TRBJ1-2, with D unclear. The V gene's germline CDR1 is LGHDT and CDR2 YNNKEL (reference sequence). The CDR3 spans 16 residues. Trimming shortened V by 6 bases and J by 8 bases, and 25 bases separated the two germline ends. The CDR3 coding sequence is TGTGCCAGCAGACACATTGGCCTCAGTGGCGTGGGCGGCTACACCTTC. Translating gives CASRHIGLSGVGGYTF.

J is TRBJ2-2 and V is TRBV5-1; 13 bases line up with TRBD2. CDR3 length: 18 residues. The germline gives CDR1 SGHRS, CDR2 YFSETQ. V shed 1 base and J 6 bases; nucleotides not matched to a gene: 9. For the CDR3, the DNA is TGCGCCAGCAGCTTGACTAGCGGGGGGGCCGCGAGACCCGGGGAGCTGTTTTTT. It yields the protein CASSLTSGGAARPGELFF.

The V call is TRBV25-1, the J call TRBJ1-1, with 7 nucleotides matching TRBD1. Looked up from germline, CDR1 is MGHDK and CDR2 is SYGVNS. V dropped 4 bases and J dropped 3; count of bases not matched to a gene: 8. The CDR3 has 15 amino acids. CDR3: CASSVGGGIHTEAFF. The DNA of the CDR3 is TGTGCCAGCAGTGTTGGAGGGGGCATTCACACTGAAGCTTTCTTT.

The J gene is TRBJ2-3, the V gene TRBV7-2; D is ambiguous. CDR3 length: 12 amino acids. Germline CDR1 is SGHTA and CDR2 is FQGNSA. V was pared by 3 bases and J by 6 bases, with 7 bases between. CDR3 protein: CASSFGRDTQYF. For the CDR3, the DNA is TGTGCCAGCAGCTTTGGGCGCGATACGCAGTATTTT.

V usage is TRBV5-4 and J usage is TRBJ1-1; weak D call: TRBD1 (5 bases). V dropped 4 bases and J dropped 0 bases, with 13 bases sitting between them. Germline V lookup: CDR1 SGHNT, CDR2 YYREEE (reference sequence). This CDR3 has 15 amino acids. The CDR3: CASSTGENMNTEAFF. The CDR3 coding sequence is TGTGCCAGCAGCACGGGGGAGAATATGAACACTGAAGCTTTCTTT. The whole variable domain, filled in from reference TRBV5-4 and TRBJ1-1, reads ETGVTQSPTHLIKTRGQQVTLRCSSQSGHNTVSWYQQALGQGPQFIFQYYREEENGRGNFPPRFSGLQFPNYSSELNVNALELDDSALYLCASSTGENMNTEAFFGQGTRLTVV.

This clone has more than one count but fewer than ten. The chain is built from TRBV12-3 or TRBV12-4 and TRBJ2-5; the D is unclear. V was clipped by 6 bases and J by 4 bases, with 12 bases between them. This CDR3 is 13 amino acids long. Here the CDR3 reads CASSQVIGETQYF. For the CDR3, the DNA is TGTGCCAGCAGCCAGGTTATAGGAGAGACCCAGTACTTC.

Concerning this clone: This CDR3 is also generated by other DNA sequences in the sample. Here the CDR3 reads CASSLGGSYNEQFF. The DNA of the CDR3 is TGCGCCAGCAGCTTAGGAGGTTCCTACAATGAGCAGTTCTTC. This chain links TRBV5-1 with TRBJ2-1; weak D call: TRBD2 (5 bases). This CDR3 is 14 amino acids long. Germline values: CDR1 SGHRS, CDR2 YFSETQ. Trimming took 2 bases from V and 1 from J, leaving 7 bases between them.

The CDR3 sequence is CASSEGAGYGYTF. DNA for the CDR3: TGTGCCAGCAGTGAAGGGGCCGGCTATGGCTACACCTTC. This chain links TRBV2 with TRBJ1-2; D not certain. Germline V lookup: CDR1 SNHLY, CDR2 FYNNEI. The CDR3 contains 13 residues. Trimming took off 1 base at V and 4 bases at J, with 7 bases between the two ends.

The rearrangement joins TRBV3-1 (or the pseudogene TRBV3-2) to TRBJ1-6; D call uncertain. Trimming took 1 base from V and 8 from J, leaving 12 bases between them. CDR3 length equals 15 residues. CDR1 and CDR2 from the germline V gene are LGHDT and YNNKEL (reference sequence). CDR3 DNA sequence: TGTGCCAGCAGCCAAGTACCGGGTCTGGATTCACCCCTCCACTTT. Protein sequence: CASSQVPGLDSPLHF.

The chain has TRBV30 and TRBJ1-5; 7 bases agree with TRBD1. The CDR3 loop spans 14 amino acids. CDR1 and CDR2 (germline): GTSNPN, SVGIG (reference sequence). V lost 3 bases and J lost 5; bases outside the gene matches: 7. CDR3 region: CAWSPGTDYQPQHF. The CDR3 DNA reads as TGTGCCTGGAGCCCCGGGACAGATTATCAGCCCCAGCATTTT.

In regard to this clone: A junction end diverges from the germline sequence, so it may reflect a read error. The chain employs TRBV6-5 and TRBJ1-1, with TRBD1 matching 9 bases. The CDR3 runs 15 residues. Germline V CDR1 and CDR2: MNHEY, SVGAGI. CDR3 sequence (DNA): TGTGCCAGCAGATACTCACAGGGGGCGGGCACTGAAGCTTTCTTT. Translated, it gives CASRYSQGAGTEAFF.

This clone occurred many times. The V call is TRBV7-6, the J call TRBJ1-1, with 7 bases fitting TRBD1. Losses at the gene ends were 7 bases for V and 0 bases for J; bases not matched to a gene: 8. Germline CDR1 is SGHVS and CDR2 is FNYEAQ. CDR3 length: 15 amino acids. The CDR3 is CASTAVTGVNTEAFF. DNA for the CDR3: TGTGCCAGCACCGCCGTTACAGGGGTGAACACTGAAGCTTTCTTT. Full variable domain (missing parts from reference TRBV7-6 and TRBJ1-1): GAGVSQSPRYKVTKRGQDVALRCDPISGHVSLYWYRQALGQGPEFLTYFNYEAQQDKSGLPNDRFSAERPEGSISTLTIQRTEQRDSAMYRCASTAVTGVNTEAFFGQGTRLTVV.

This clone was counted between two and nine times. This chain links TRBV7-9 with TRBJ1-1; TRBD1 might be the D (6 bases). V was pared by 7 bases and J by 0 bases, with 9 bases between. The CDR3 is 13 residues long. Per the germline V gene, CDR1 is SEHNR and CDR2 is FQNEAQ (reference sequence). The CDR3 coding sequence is TGTGCCAGCAACGGACAGATGAACACTGAAGCTTTCTTT. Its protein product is CASNGQMNTEAFF.

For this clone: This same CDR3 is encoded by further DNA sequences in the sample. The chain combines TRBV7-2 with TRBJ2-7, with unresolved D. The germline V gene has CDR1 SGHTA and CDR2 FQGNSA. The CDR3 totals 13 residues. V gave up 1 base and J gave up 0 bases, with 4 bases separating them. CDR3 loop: CASSLGHSYEQYF. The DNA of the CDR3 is TGTGCCAGCAGCTTAGGACACTCCTACGAGCAGTACTTC.

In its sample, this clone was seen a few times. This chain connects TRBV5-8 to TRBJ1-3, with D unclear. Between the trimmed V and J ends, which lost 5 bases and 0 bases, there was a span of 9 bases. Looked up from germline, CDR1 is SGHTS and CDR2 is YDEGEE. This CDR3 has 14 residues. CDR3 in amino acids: CASRLRSSGNTIYF. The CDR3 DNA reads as TGTGCCAGCAGACTGAGGAGCTCTGGAAACACCATATATTTT.

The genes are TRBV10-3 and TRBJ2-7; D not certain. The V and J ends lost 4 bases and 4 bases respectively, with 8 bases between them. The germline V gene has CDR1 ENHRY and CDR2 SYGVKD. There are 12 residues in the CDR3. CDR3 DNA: TGTGCCATCAGTGGGGCAGGATACGAGCAGTACGTC. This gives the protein CAISGAGYEQYV.